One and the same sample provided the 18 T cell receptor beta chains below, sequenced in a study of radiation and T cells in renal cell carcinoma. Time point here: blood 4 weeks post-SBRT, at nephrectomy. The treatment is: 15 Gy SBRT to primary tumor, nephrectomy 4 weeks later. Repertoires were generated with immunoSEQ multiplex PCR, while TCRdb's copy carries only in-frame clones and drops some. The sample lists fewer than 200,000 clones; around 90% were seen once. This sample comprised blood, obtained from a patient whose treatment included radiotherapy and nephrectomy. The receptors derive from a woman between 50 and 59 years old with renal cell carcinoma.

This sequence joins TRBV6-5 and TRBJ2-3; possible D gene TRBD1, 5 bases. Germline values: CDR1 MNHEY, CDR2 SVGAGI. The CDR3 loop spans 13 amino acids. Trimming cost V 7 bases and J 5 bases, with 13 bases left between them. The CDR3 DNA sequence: TGTGCCAGCATAGGGGCAGATCAAGATACGCAGTATTTT. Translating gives CASIGADQDTQYF.

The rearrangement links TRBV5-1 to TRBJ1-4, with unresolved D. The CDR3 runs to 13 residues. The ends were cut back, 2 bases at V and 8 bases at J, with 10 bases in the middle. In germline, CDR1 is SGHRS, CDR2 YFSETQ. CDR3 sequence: CASSFAPPEKLFF. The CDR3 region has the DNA TGCGCCAGCAGCTTCGCGCCACCGGAAAAACTGTTTTTT.

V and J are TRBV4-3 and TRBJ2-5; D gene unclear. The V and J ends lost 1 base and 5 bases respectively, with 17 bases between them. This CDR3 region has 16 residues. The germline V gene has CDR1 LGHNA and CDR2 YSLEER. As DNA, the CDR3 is TGCGCCAGCAGCCAAGGTCAGGTCCGTTCCGGGGAGACCCAGTACTTC. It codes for CASSQGQVRSGETQYF.

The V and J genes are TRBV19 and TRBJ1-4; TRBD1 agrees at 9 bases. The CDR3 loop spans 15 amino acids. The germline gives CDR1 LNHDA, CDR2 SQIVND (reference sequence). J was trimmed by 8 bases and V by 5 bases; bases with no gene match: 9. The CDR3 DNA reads TGTGCCAGTAGTGACCGACAGGGGGTGGGGGAAAAACTGTTTTTT. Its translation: CASSDRQGVGEKLFF.

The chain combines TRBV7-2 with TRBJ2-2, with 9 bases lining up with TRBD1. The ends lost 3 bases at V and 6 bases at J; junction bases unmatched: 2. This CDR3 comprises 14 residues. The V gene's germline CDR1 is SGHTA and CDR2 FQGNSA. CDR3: CASSFTGGPGELFF. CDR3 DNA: TGTGCCAGCAGCTTTACAGGGGGCCCCGGGGAGCTGTTTTTT.

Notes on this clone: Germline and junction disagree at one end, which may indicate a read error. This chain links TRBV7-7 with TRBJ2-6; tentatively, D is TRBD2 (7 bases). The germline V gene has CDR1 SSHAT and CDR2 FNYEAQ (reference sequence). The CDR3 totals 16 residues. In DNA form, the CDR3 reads TGTGCTAGCAGCTTCGCGGGGGCCTCTGGGGCCAACGTCCTGACTTTC. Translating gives CASSFAGASGANVLTF.

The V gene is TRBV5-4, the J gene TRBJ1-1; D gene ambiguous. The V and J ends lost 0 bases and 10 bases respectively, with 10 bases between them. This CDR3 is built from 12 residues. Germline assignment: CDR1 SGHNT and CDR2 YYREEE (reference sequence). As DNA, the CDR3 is TGTGCCAGCAGCTTGGGCCGACGTCCAGCTTTCTTT. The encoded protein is CASSLGRRPAFF.

The CDR3 DNA is TGCGCCAGCAGCTTGGATCTAGGGGATAATTCACCCCTCCACTTT. Its protein is CASSLDLGDNSPLHF. V usage is TRBV5-1 and J usage is TRBJ1-6; weak D call: TRBD1 (5 bases). This CDR3 is 15 amino acids long. Trimming stripped 0 bases from V and 5 bases from J, with 9 bases between. The germline V gene encodes CDR1 SGHRS and CDR2 YFSETQ. Supplemented by reference TRBV5-1 and TRBJ1-6, the full variable domain reads KAGVTQTPRYLIKTRGQQVTLSCSPISGHRSVSWYQQTPGQGLQFLFEYFSETQRNKGNFPGRFSGRQFSNSRSEMNVSTLELGDSALYLCASSLDLGDNSPLHFGNGTRLTVT.

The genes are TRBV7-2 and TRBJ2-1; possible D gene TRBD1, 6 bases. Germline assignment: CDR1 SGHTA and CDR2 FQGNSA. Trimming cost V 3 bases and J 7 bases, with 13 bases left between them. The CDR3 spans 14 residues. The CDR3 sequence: CASSLNRVGNEQFF. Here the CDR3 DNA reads TGTGCCAGCAGCTTGAACAGGGTCGGGAATGAGCAGTTCTTC. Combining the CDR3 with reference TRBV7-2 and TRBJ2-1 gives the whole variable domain GAGVSQSPSNKVTEKGKDVELRCDPISGHTALYWYRQSLGQGLEFLIYFQGNSAPDKSGLPSDRFSAERTGGSVSTLTIQRTQQEDSAVYLCASSLNRVGNEQFFGPGTRLTVL.

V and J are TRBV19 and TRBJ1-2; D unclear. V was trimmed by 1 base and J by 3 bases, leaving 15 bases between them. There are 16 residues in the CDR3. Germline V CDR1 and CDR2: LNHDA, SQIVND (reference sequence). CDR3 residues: CASSIGGRTDYYGYTF. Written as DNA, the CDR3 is TGTGCCAGTAGTATAGGTGGGCGCACGGACTACTATGGCTACACCTTC.

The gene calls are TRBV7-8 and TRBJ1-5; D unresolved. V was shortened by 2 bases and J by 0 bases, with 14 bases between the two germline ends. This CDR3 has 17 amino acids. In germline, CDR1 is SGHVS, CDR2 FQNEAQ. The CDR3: CASSLNIGRDSNQPQHF. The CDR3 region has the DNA TGTGCCAGCAGCTTAAATATCGGACGAGATAGCAATCAGCCCCAGCATTTT.

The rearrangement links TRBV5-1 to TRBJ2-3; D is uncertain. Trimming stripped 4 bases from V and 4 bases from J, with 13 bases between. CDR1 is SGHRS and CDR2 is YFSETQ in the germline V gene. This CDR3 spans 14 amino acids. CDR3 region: CASSGDRAADTQYF. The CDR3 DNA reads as TGCGCCAGCAGCGGTGATAGGGCCGCAGATACGCAGTATTTT.

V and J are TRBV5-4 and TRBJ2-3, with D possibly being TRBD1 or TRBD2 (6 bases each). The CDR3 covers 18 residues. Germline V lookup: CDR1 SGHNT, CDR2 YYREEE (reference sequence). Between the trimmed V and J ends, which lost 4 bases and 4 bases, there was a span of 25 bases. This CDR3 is CASSPSVRGGLPPDTQYF. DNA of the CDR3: TGTGCCAGCAGCCCATCCGTCAGAGGGGGACTCCCACCAGATACGCAGTATTTT.

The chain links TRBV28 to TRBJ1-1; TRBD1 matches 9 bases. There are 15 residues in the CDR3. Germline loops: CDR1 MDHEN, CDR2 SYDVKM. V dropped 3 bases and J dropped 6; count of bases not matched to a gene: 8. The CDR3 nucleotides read TGTGCCAGCAGTTTGCACGGGACAGGGTACGCTGAAGCTTTCTTT. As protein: CASSLHGTGYAEAFF.

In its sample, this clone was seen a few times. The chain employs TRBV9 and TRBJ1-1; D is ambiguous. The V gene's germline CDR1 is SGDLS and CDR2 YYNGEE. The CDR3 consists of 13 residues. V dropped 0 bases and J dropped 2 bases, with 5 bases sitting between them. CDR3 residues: CASSVASNTEAFF. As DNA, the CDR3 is TGTGCCAGCAGCGTAGCCTCAAACACTGAAGCTTTCTTT.

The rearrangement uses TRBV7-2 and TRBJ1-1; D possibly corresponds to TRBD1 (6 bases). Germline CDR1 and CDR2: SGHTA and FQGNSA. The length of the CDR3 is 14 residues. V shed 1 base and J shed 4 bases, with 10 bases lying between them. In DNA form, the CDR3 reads TGTGCCAGCAGCTTAGGGGGGCCGCCCACTGAAGCTTTCTTT. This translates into CASSLGGPPTEAFF.

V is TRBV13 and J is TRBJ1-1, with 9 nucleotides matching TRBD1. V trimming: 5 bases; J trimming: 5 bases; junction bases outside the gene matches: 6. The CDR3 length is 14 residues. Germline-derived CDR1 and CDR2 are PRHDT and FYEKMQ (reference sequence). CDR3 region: CASSHRQGDTEAFF. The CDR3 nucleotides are TGTGCCAGCAGCCACCGACAGGGGGATACTGAAGCTTTCTTT.

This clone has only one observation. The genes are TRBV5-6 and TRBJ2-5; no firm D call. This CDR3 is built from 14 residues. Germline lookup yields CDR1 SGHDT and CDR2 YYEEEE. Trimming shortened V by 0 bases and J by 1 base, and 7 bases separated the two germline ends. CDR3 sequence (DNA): TGTGCCAGCAGCTTGGCGGCAATCCAAGAGACCCAGTACTTC. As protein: CASSLAAIQETQYF.